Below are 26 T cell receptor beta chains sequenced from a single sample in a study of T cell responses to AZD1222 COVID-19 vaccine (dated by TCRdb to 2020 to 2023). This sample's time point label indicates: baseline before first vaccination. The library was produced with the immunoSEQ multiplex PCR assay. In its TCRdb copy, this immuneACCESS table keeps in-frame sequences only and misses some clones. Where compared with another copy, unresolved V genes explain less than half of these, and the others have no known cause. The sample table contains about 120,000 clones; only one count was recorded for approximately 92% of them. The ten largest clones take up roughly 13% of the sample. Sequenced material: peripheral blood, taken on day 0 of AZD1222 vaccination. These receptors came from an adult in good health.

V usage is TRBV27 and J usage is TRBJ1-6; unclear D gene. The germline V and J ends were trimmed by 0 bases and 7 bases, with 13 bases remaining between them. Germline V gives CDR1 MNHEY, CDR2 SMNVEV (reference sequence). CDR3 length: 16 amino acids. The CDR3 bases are TGTGCCAGCAGTTTATCCGAGGGCGCGCTAAATTCACCCCTCCACTTT. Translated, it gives CASSLSEGALNSPLHF.

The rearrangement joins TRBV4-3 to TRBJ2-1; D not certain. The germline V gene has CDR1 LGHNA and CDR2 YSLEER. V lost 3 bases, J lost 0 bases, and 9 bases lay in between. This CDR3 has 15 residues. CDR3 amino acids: CASSQFKSSYNEQFF. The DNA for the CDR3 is TGCGCCAGCAGCCAGTTTAAGAGCTCCTACAATGAGCAGTTCTTC.

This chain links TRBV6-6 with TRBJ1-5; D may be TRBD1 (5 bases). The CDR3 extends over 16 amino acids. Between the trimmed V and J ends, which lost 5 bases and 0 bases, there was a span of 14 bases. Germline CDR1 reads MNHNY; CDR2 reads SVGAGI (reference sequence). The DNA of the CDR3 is TGTGCCAGCAGTCCTCAGGGTCACCATAGCAATCAGCCCCAGCATTTT. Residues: CASSPQGHHSNQPQHF.

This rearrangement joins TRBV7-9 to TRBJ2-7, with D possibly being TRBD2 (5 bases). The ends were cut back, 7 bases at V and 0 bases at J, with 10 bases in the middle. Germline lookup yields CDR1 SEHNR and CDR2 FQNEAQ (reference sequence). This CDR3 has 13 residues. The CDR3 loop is CASNRLTSYEQYF. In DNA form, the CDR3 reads TGTGCCAGCAACCGACTAACCTCCTACGAGCAGTACTTC.

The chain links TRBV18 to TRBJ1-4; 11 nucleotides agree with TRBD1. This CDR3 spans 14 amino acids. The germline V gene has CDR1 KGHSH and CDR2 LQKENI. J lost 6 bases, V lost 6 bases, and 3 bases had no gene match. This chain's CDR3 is CASSSGQGDEKLFF. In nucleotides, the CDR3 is TGTGCCAGCTCGTCGGGACAGGGGGATGAAAAACTGTTTTTT.

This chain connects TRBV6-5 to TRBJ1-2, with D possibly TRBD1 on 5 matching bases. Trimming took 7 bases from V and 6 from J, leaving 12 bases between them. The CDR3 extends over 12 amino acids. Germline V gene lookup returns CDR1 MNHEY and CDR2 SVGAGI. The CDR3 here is CASTRGRDGYTF. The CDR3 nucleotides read TGTGCCAGCACCCGGGGGAGGGATGGCTACACCTTC.

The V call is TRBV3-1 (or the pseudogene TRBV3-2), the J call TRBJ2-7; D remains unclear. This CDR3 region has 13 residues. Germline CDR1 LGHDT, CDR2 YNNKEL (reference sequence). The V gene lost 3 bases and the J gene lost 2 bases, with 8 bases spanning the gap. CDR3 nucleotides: TGTGCCAGCAGCCAGTACGGGCCCTACGAGCAGTACTTC. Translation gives CASSQYGPYEQYF.

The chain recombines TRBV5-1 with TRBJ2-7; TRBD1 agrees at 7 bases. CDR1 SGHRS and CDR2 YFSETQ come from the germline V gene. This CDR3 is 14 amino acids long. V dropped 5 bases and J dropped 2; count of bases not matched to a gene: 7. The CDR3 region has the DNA TGCGCCAGCAGAACGACAGGGAACACCTACGAGCAGTACTTC. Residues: CASRTTGNTYEQYF.

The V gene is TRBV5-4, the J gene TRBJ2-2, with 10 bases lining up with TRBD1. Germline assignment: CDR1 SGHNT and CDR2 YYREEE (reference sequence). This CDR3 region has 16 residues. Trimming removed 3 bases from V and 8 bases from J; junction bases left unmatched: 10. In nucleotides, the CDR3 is TGTGCCAGCAGCTGGGGTCTTGGACAGGGGGATGGGGAGCTGTTTTTT. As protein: CASSWGLGQGDGELFF.

The CDR3 protein is CATSRDREINEKLFF. The CDR3 coding sequence is TGTGCCACCAGCAGAGACCGGGAAATTAATGAAAAACTGTTTTTT. The chain uses TRBV15 and TRBJ1-4; D unresolved. The CDR3 covers 15 residues. Trimming removed 0 bases at V and 4 bases at J, with 9 bases between. The germline CDR1 and CDR2 sequences are LNHNV and YYDKDF (reference sequence).

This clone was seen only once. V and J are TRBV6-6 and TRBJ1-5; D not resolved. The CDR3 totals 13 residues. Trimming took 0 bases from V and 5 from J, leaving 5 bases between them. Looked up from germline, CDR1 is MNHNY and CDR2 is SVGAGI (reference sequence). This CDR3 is CASSYSSDQPQHF. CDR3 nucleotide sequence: TGTGCCAGCAGTTACTCCAGCGATCAGCCCCAGCATTTT.

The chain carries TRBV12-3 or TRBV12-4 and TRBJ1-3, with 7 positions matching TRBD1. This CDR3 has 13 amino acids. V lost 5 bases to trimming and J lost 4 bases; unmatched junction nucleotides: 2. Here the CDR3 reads CASSTGAGNTIYF. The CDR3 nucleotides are TGTGCCAGCAGTACAGGGGCAGGAAACACCATATATTTT.

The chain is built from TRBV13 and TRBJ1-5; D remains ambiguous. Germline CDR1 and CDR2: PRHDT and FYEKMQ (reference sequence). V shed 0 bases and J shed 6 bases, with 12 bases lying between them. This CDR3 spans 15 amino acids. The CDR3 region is CASSLGVGSGQPQHF. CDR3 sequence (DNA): TGTGCCAGCAGCTTAGGAGTAGGATCTGGTCAGCCCCAGCATTTT. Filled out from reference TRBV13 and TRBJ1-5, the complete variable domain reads AAGVIQSPRHLIKEKRETATLKCYPIPRHDTVYWYQQGPGQDPQFLISFYEKMQSDKGSIPDRFSAQQFSDYHSELNMSSLELGDSALYFCASSLGVGSGQPQHFGDGTRLSIL.

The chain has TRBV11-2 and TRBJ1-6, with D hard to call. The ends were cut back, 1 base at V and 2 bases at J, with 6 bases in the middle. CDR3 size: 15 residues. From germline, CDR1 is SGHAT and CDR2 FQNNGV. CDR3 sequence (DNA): TGTGCCAGCAGCTTAGGGGCAGCCTATAATTCACCCCTCCACTTT. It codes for CASSLGAAYNSPLHF.

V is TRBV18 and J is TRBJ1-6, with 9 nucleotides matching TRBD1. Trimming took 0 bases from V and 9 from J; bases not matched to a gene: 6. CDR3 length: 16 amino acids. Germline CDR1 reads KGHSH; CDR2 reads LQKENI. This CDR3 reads CASSPPGTGTASPLHF. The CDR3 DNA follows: TGTGCCAGCTCACCACCAGGGACAGGGACTGCTTCACCCCTCCACTTT. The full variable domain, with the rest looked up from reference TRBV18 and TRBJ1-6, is NAGVMQNPRHLVRRRGQEARLRCSPMKGHSHVYWYRQLPEEGLKFMVYLQKENIIDESGMPKERFSAEFPKEGPSILRIQQVVRGDSAAYFCASSPPGTGTASPLHFGNGTRLTVT.

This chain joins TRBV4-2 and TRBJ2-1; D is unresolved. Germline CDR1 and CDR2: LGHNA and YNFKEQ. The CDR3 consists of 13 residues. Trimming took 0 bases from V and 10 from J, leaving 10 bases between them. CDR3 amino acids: CASSQDSSAEQFF. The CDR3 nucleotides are TGTGCCAGCAGCCAAGACTCTTCAGCGGAGCAGTTCTTC.

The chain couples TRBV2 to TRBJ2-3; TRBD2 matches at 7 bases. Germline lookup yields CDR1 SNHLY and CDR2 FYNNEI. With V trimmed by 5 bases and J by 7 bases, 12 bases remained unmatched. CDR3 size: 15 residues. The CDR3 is CASSQSGVPQNTQYF. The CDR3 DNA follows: TGTGCCAGCAGTCAGAGCGGGGTTCCTCAAAATACGCAGTATTTT.

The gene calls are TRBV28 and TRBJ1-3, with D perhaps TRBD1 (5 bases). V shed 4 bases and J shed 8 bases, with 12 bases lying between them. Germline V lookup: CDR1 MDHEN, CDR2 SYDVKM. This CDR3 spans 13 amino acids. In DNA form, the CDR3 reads TGTGCCAGCAGTTGGGCGGGGGGGGACACCATATATTTT. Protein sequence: CASSWAGGDTIYF.

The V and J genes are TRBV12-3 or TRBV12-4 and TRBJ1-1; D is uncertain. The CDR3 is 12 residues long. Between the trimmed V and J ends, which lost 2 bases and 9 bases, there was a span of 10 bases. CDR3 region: CASSLPGIKAFF. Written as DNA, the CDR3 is TGTGCCAGCAGTTTACCGGGTATCAAAGCTTTCTTT.

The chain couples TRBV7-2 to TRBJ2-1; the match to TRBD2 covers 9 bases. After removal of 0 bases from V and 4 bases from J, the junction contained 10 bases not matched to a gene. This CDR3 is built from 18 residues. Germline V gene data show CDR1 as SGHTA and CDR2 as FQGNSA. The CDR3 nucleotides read TGTGCCAGCAGCTTAGCCCCTCAGCGGGAGGTTCGGTACAATGAGCAGTTCTTC. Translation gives CASSLAPQREVRYNEQFF.

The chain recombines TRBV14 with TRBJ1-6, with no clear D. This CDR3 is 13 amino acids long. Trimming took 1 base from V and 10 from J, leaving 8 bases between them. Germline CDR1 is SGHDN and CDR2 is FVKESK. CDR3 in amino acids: CASSQVQVSPLHF. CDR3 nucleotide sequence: TGTGCCAGCAGCCAAGTTCAGGTCTCACCCCTCCACTTT.

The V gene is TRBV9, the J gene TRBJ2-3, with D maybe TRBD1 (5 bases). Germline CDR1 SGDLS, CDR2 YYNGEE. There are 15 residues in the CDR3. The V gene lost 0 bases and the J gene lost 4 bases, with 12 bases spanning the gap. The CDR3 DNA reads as TGTGCCAGCAGCGTAGAGGGCCCGACAGCAGATACGCAGTATTTT. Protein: CASSVEGPTADTQYF.

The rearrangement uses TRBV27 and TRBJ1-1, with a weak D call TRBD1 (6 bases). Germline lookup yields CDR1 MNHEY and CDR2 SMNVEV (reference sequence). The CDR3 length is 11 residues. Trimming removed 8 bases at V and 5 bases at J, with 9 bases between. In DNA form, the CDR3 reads TGTGCCAGCCAAGGGGGGACTGAAGCTTTCTTT. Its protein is CASQGGTEAFF.

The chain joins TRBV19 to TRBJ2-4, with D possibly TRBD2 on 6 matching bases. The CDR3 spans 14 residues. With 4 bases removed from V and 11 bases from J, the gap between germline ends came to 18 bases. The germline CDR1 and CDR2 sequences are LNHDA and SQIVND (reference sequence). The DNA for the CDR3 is TGTGCCAGTAGTAAAGGAGCTGGAGGGGATCTTCAGTACTTC. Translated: CASSKGAGGDLQYF.

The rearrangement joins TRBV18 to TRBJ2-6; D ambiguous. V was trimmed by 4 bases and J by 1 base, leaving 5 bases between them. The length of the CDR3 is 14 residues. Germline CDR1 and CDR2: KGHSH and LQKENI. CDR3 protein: CASSRLSGANVLTF. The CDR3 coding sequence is TGTGCCAGCTCACGCCTTTCTGGGGCCAACGTCCTGACTTTC.

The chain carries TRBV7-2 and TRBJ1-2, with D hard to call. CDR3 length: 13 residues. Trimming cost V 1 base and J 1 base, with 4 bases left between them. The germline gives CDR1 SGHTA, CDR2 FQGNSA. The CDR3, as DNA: TGTGCCAGCAGCTTAGACAATAACTATGGCTACACCTTC. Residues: CASSLDNNYGYTF.